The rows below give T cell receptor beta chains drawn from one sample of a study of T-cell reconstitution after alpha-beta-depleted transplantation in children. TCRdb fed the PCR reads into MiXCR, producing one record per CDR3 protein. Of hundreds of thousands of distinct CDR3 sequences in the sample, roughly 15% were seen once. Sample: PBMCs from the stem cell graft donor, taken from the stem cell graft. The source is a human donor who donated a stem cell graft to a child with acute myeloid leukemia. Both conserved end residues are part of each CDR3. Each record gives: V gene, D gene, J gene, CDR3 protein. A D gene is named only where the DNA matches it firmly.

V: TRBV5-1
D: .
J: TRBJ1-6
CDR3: CASASGTGLYDSPLHF

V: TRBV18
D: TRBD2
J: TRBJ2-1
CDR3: CASSPQLAGGPHEQFF

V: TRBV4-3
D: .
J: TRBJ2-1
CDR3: CASSHPVGNSFNEQFF

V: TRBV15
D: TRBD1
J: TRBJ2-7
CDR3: CATSRERGGFYEQYF

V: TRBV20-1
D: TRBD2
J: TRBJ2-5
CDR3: CSARRGLAGQETQYF

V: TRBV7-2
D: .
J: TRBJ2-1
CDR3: CASSLGPSSPGQFF

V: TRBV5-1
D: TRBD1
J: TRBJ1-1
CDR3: CASSATGDTEAFF

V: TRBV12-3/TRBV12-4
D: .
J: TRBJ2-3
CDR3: CASSFQGGPTDTQYF

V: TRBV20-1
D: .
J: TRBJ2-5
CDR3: CSARDPGRPEETQYF

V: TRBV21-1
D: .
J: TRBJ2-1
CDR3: CASSWSDSILYNEQFF

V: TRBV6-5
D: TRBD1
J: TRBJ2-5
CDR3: CASSFPRGTQGETQYF

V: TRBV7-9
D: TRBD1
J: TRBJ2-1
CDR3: CASSLEGQGRIEQFF

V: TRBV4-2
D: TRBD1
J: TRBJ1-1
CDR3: CASSQDIFGRDRGTNTEAFF

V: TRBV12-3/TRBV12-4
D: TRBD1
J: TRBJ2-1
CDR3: CASSLQGDSYNEQFF

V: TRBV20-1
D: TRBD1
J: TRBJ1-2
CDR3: CSGNPPQGGGYTF

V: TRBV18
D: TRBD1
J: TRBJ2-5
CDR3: CASSQSDRYQETQYF

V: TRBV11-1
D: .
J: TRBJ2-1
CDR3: CASSPGPLSSSSYNEQFF

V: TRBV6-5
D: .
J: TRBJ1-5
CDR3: CASSHGNILSNQPQHF

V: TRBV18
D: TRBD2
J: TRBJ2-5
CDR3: CASSPGLNQETQYF

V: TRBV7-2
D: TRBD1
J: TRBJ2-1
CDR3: CASFEGTGPNEQFF

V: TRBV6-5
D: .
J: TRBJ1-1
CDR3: CASGGVWTEAFF

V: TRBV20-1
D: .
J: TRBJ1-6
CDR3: CSARPGGRPNSPLHF

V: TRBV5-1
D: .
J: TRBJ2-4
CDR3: CASSLGAQGFKNIQYF

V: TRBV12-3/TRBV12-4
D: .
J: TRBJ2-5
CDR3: CASSLGLTYQETQYF

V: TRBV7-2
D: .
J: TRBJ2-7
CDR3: CARRWDYEQYF

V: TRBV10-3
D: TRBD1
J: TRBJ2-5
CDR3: CAISVGTGEETQYF

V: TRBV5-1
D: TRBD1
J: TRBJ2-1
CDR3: CASSLAGTESYNEQFF

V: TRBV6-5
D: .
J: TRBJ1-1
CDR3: CASSYRPRRSGGAFF

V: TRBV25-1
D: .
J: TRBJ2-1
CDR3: CASRPPVYNEQFF

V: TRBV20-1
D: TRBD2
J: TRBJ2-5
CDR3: CCARVALAGKSAETQYF

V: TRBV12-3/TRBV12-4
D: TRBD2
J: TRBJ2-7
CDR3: CASSLSSGPLEQYF

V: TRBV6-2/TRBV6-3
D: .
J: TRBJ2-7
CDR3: CASSYRPLGQGEQYF

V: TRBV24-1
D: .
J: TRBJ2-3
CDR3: CATSDPRALSSTDTQYF

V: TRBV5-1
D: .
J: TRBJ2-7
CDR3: CASSLVRGDRSEYEQYF

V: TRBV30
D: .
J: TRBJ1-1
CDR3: CACSPQLVNTEAFF

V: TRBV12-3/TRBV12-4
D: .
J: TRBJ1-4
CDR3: CASSRSRDGAGEKLFF

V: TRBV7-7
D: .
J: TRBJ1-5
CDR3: CASSLVSRRDPKGQPQHF

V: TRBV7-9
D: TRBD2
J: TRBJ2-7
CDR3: CASSEWTSGGNYEQYF

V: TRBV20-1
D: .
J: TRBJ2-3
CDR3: CSTSRDSSTDTQYF

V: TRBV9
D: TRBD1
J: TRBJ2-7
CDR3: CASSEGGTGDYEQYF

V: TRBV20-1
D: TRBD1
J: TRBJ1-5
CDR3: CCASQGAAALSNQPQHF

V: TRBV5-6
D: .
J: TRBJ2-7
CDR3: CASSQGGGDEQYF

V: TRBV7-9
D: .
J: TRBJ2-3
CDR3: CASSPDSWRTDTQYF

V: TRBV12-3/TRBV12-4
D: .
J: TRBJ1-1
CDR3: CASSLVGVNTEAFF